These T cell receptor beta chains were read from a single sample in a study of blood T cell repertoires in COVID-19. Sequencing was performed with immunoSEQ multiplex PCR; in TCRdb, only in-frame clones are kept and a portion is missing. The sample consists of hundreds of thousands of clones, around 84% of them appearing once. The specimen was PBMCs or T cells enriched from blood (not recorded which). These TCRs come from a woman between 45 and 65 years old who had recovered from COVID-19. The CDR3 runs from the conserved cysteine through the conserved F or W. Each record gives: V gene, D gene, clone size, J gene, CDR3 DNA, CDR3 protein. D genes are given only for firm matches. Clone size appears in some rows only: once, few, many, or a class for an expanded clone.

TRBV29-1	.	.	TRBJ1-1	TGCAGCGGGCTCACGACAGACCCTGAAGCTTTCTTT	CSGLTTDPEAFF
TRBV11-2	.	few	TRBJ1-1	TGTGCCAGCAGCTTGGGAGGGCGCACTGAAGCTTTCTTT	CASSLGGRTEAFF
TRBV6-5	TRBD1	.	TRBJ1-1	TGTGCCAGCAGTTCCGACCACAGGGGGGGGACTGAAGCTTTCTTT	CASSSDHRGGTEAFF
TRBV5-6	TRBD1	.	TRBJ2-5	TGTGCCAGCAGCTCGGGGACAGGTCCGGAGACCCAGTACTTC	CASSSGTGPETQYF
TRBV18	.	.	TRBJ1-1	TGTGCCAGCTCACCACTGACAGCCAGGAACACTGAAGCTTTCTTT	CASSPLTARNTEAFF
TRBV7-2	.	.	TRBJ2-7	TGTGCCAGCAGCTTAGCAGTTAGCCTCGAGCAGTACTTC	CASSLAVSLEQYF
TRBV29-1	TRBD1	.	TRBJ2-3	TGCAGCGTGGGGCAGGGGGCAGATACGCAGTATTTT	CSVGQGADTQYF
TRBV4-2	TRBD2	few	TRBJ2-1	TGTGCCAGCAGCCAAGATTGGGGGGAGGGCGATGAGCAGTTCTTC	CASSQDWGEGDEQFF
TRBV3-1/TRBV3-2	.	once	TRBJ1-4	TGTGCCAGCAGTGCTCCCTCTAGGGGGGAAAAACTGTTTTTT	CASSAPSRGEKLFF
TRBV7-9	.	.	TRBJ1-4	TGTGCCAGCAGCTTGGAGACGGATGAAAAACTGTTTTTT	CASSLETDEKLFF
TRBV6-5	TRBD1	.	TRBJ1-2	TGTGCCATCCGCACAGGGGGCAGCTCTGGCTACACCTTC	CAIRTGGSSGYTF
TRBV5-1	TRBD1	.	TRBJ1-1	TGCGCCAGCAGCCCGACGACAGGGTTAAACACTGAAGCTTTCTTT	CASSPTTGLNTEAFF
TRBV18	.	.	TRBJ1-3	TGTGCCAGCTCACCACCGACTGATGGAAACACCATATATTTT	CASSPPTDGNTIYF
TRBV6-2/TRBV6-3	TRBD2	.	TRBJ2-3	TGTGCCAGCAGTTCTTTAGCGGGATTAACAGATACGCAGTATTTT	CASSSLAGLTDTQYF
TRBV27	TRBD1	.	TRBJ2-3	TGTGCCAGCAGAGGCTCCGGGACAGGGGAAGATACGCAGTATTTT	CASRGSGTGEDTQYF
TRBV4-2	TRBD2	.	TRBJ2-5	TGTGCCAGCAGCCAAGCTGGACTAGCGGGAGGCCCCGGAGAGACCCAGTACTTC	CASSQAGLAGGPGETQYF
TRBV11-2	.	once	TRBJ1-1	TGTGCCAGCAGCTTCAACAGGGACACTGAAGCTTTCTTT	CASSFNRDTEAFF
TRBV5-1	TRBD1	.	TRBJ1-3	TGCGCCAGCAGCCCGGGACAGATCTTCTCTGGAAACACCATATATTTT	CASSPGQIFSGNTIYF
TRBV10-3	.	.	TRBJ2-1	TGTGCCATCAGTGACAAGACAGGTTTGGATGAGCAGTTCTTC	CAISDKTGLDEQFF
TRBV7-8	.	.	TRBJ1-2	TGTGCCAGCAGCTCCCAGTCGAACTATGGCTACACCTTC	CASSSQSNYGYTF
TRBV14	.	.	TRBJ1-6	TGTGCCAGCAGCCAAGTAGGGGGTGACTATAATTCACCCCTCCACTTT	CASSQVGGDYNSPLHF
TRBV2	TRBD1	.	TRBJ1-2	TGTGCCAGCAGTGGCAGGGGGATGGATGGCTACACCTTC	CASSGRGMDGYTF
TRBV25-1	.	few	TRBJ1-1	TGTGCCAGCAGTTTTAGGACAGCTATGAACACTGAAGCTTTCTTT	CASSFRTAMNTEAFF
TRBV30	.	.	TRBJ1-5	TGTGCCTGGAGTGTATTCAGAAACAATCAGCCCCAGCATTTT	CAWSVFRNNQPQHF
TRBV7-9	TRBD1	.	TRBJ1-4	TGTGCCAGCAGCACGACAGGGGGCTGGAATGAAAAACTGTTTTTT	CASSTTGGWNEKLFF
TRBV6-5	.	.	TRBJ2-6	TGTGCCAGCAGTTACGCAGGGCATTCCGGGGCCAACGTCCTGACTTTC	CASSYAGHSGANVLTF
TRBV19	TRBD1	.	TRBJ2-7	TGTGCCAGTAGTCAACAGGGGACCGAGCAGTACTTC	CASSQQGTEQYF
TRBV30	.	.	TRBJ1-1	TGTGCCTGGAACCGGGGACACCAGAACACTGAAGCTTTCTTT	CAWNRGHQNTEAFF
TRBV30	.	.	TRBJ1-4	TGTGCCTGGAGTAGAGGGACAAGGGCAGGAGAAAAACTGTTTTTT	CAWSRGTRAGEKLFF
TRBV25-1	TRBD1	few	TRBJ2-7	TGTGCCAGCGCCCGACAGGGAAACGACGAGCAGTACTTC	CASARQGNDEQYF
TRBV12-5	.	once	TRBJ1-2	TGTGCTAGTGGTTTTAAGGAGGTGTTATTAGGCTATGGCTACACCTTC	CASGFKEVLLGYGYTF
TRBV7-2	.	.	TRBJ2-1	TGTGCCAGCAGCTTAGCCAGCGGAGCCTACAATGAGCAGTTCTTC	CASSLASGAYNEQFF
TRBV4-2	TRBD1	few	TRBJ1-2	TGTGCCAGCAGCCCCGGGACAGTGGGTACAGGGGATGGCTACACCTTC	CASSPGTVGTGDGYTF
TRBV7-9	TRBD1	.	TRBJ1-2	TGTGCCAGCAGTACCTTTCGGGACAGTAATGGAGGCTACACCTTC	CASSTFRDSNGGYTF